This T cell receptor (beta chain) derives from a study of identical twins. The length of the CDR3 is 16 residues. Carrying unique molecular identifiers, the cDNA also gained a universal primer site through template switching. Each CDR3 protein is one row after TCRdb ran MiXCR on the 5' RACE reads. Of roughly 720,000 distinct CDR3 sequences listed, approximately 18% are singletons. Another study also made use of these data, one on T cells expressing NK-cell markers. That work adds: Restriction of the sorted population to alpha-beta TCR T cells was achieved in several experiments with an anti-gamma-delta TCR antibody. Evidence did not settle whether expanded NKG2C+ T cell clones targeted HCMV.

The sequence derives from a woman under 30 in good health. What was sequenced was PBMCs. The V gene is TRBV21-1, the J gene TRBJ2-5; whether TRBD2, the table's D call, matches the DNA was not checked. TRBV21-1 is listed as a pseudogene. This chain's CDR3 is CASSIKGRLAVKTQYF. CDR3 DNA: TGTGCCAGCAGCATAAAGGGGAGACTAGCCGTAAAGACCCAGTACTTC.